Listed below are T cell receptor beta chains from one sample, sequenced in a study of T cells in Graves' hyperthyroidism and ophthalmopathy. TCRdb reanalysed the multiplex PCR reads using MiXCR and keeps one entry per CDR3 protein. The profile shows about 350,000 distinct CDR3 sequences, around 14% of them singletons. Material for sequencing was blood. These receptors were taken from a woman aged 25 to 45 with Graves' hyperthyroidism. The CDR3 runs from the conserved cysteine through the conserved F or W. A D gene is named only where the DNA matches it firmly. Some rows have no size entry. The others give once, few or many, or a class for an expanded clone.

clone_size: -; d_call: TRBD1; j_call: TRBJ2-7; v_call: TRBV4-1; cdr3_length: 14; cdr3_nt: TGCGCCAGCAGCCTCGGACAGGCACCCTACGAGCAGTACTTC; cdr3_aa: CASSLGQAPYEQYF
clone_size: few; d_call: -; j_call: TRBJ2-1; v_call: TRBV7-2; cdr3_length: 16; cdr3_nt: TGTGCCAGCAGCTTAGCCCCTTGGCGGGCTGAGAATGAGCAGTTCTTC; cdr3_aa: CASSLAPWRAENEQFF
clone_size: few; d_call: TRBD1; j_call: TRBJ2-7; v_call: TRBV2; cdr3_length: 12; cdr3_nt: TGTGCCGGGGGGACAGGGTTTCGCGAGCAGTACTTC; cdr3_aa: CAGGTGFREQYF
clone_size: -; d_call: -; j_call: TRBJ2-7; v_call: TRBV29-1; cdr3_length: 15; cdr3_nt: TGCAGCGGAGGGGTATATCAGGGCAACACCTACGAGCAGTACTTC; cdr3_aa: CSGGVYQGNTYEQYF
clone_size: few; d_call: TRBD1; j_call: TRBJ1-1; v_call: TRBV7-8; cdr3_length: 16; cdr3_nt: TGTGCCAGCAGATCCCTGCCCGGGACAGGGCCCACTGAAGCTTTCTTT; cdr3_aa: CASRSLPGTGPTEAFF
clone_size: -; d_call: TRBD1; j_call: TRBJ2-7; v_call: TRBV20-1; cdr3_length: 14; cdr3_nt: TGCAGTGCTCCAAGACAGGGGTCCTACTACGAGCAGTACTTC; cdr3_aa: CSAPRQGSYYEQYF
clone_size: many; d_call: -; j_call: TRBJ2-3; v_call: TRBV28; cdr3_length: 16; cdr3_nt: TGTGCCAGCAGTGCCTCCCAGGTCCGCGGCACAGATACGCAGTATTTT; cdr3_aa: CASSASQVRGTDTQYF
clone_size: many; d_call: TRBD1; j_call: TRBJ1-5; v_call: TRBV19; cdr3_length: 14; cdr3_nt: TGTGCCAGTAGCTTAACAGGGGCGGGACAGCCCCAGCATTTT; cdr3_aa: CASSLTGAGQPQHF
clone_size: many; d_call: -; j_call: TRBJ2-3; v_call: TRBV12-3/TRBV12-4; cdr3_length: 11; cdr3_nt: TGTGCCAGCAAGAGAGGGGATACGCAGTATTTT; cdr3_aa: CASKRGDTQYF
clone_size: many; d_call: TRBD1; j_call: TRBJ1-1; v_call: TRBV6-1; cdr3_length: 13; cdr3_nt: TGTGCCAGCAGTATCCGACAGGGAGATGAAGCTTTCTTT; cdr3_aa: CASSIRQGDEAFF
clone_size: few; d_call: -; j_call: TRBJ2-7; v_call: TRBV11-2; cdr3_length: 13; cdr3_nt: TGTGCCAGCAGTTTTTACGGATCCTACGAGCAGTACTTC; cdr3_aa: CASSFYGSYEQYF
clone_size: many; d_call: TRBD2; j_call: TRBJ2-3; v_call: TRBV7-3; cdr3_length: 15; cdr3_nt: TGTGCCAGCAGCCCCGCGGGGGGTAGGACAGATACGCAGTATTTT; cdr3_aa: CASSPAGGRTDTQYF
clone_size: -; d_call: -; j_call: TRBJ1-5; v_call: TRBV20-1; cdr3_length: 17; cdr3_nt: TGCAGTGCTTCACCAAGAAGGCGGGGGAATAGCAATCAGCCCCAGCATTTT; cdr3_aa: CSASPRRRGNSNQPQHF
clone_size: many; d_call: -; j_call: TRBJ1-5; v_call: TRBV12-3/TRBV12-4; cdr3_length: 14; cdr3_nt: TGTGCCAGCAGTACCAACCTCCTCAATCAGCCCCAGCATTTT; cdr3_aa: CASSTNLLNQPQHF
clone_size: many; d_call: TRBD2; j_call: TRBJ2-5; v_call: TRBV6-2/TRBV6-3; cdr3_length: 15; cdr3_nt: TGTGCCAGCAGTATAAAAAGCGGGAGAAGAGAGACCCAGTACTTC; cdr3_aa: CASSIKSGRRETQYF
clone_size: few; d_call: -; j_call: TRBJ1-5; v_call: TRBV6-1; cdr3_length: 15; cdr3_nt: TGTGCCAGCGGAGGACAAGGGGGGAAGGGTCAGCCCCAGCATTTT; cdr3_aa: CASGGQGGKGQPQHF
clone_size: many; d_call: -; j_call: TRBJ2-2; v_call: TRBV28; cdr3_length: 13; cdr3_nt: TGTGCCAGCTTCGGACCGAACACCGGGGAGCTGTTTTTT; cdr3_aa: CASFGPNTGELFF
clone_size: few; d_call: -; j_call: TRBJ1-3; v_call: TRBV11-2; cdr3_length: 15; cdr3_nt: TGTGCCAGCAGCTTACACCAGGGGTCTGGAAACACCATATATTTT; cdr3_aa: CASSLHQGSGNTIYF
clone_size: many; d_call: -; j_call: TRBJ1-5; v_call: TRBV28; cdr3_length: 14; cdr3_nt: TGTGCCAGCAGTTTAGAGGAGGGGAATCAGCCCCAGCATTTT; cdr3_aa: CASSLEEGNQPQHF
clone_size: -; d_call: -; j_call: TRBJ1-1; v_call: TRBV20-1; cdr3_length: 13; cdr3_nt: TGCAGTGTCCGTCCGGGGGGGGACACTGAAGCTTTCTTT; cdr3_aa: CSVRPGGDTEAFF
clone_size: -; d_call: TRBD1; j_call: TRBJ1-6; v_call: TRBV7-9; cdr3_length: 14; cdr3_nt: TGTGCCAGCAGCCTCGGACAGGGGAAATCACCCCTCCACTTT; cdr3_aa: CASSLGQGKSPLHF
clone_size: few; d_call: -; j_call: TRBJ2-5; v_call: TRBV20-1; cdr3_length: 12; cdr3_nt: TGCAGTGCTAGCTTAGGGGGGGAGACCCAGTACTTC; cdr3_aa: CSASLGGETQYF
clone_size: many; d_call: -; j_call: TRBJ2-2; v_call: TRBV2; cdr3_length: 12; cdr3_nt: TGTGCCAGCCGTAGCGAGACCGGGGAGCTGTTTTTT; cdr3_aa: CASRSETGELFF
clone_size: -; d_call: -; j_call: TRBJ2-1; v_call: TRBV15; cdr3_length: 13; cdr3_nt: TGTGCAGGTTCCCTAGCGAGAGGGAATGAGCAGTTCTTC; cdr3_aa: CAGSLARGNEQFF
clone_size: many; d_call: -; j_call: TRBJ2-3; v_call: TRBV7-8; cdr3_length: 14; cdr3_nt: TGTGCCAGCAGCCCGTGGGGGAACACAGATACGCAGTATTTT; cdr3_aa: CASSPWGNTDTQYF
clone_size: many; d_call: -; j_call: TRBJ1-1; v_call: TRBV7-2; cdr3_length: 16; cdr3_nt: TGTGCCAGCGGAAATAATCGGTTACCGGGACAAAGTGAAGCTTTCTTT; cdr3_aa: CASGNNRLPGQSEAFF
clone_size: -; d_call: -; j_call: TRBJ2-1; v_call: TRBV11-2; cdr3_length: 14; cdr3_nt: TGTGCCAGCAGCTTAAGTAGCGGTCACAATGAGCAGTTCTTC; cdr3_aa: CASSLSSGHNEQFF
clone_size: -; d_call: TRBD2; j_call: TRBJ2-2; v_call: TRBV20-1; cdr3_length: 15; cdr3_nt: TGCAGTGCTAGAGAGAGCGGGAATATCGCCGGGGAGCTGTTTTTT; cdr3_aa: CSARESGNIAGELFF
clone_size: many; d_call: TRBD2; j_call: TRBJ2-2; v_call: TRBV12-3/TRBV12-4; cdr3_length: 15; cdr3_nt: TGTGCCAGCAGCTTTAGCGGGAGGTCCACCGGGGAGCTGTTTTTT; cdr3_aa: CASSFSGRSTGELFF
clone_size: -; d_call: -; j_call: TRBJ2-2; v_call: TRBV28; cdr3_length: 11; cdr3_nt: TGTGCCACCACGCTGACCGGGGAGCTGTTTTTT; cdr3_aa: CATTLTGELFF
clone_size: many; d_call: TRBD2; j_call: TRBJ2-1; v_call: TRBV7-2; cdr3_length: 15; cdr3_nt: TGTGCCAGCAGCCCGCGGACTAGCGGGAGGAATGAGCAGTTCTTC; cdr3_aa: CASSPRTSGRNEQFF
clone_size: few; d_call: -; j_call: TRBJ1-3; v_call: TRBV11-2; cdr3_length: 16; cdr3_nt: TGTGCCAGCAGCTTTCTTGGCGCATTCCAAGGAAACACCATATATTTT; cdr3_aa: CASSFLGAFQGNTIYF
clone_size: -; d_call: -; j_call: TRBJ2-5; v_call: TRBV11-2; cdr3_length: 14; cdr3_nt: TGTGCCAGCAGCTCCTCGGACGGTACCGGGACTTTAAACTTC; cdr3_aa: CASSSSDGTGTLNF
clone_size: -; d_call: -; j_call: TRBJ2-3; v_call: TRBV20-1; cdr3_length: 11; cdr3_nt: TGCAGTGCTCACAGGGCGGATACGCAGTATTTT; cdr3_aa: CSAHRADTQYF
clone_size: many; d_call: TRBD1; j_call: TRBJ1-5; v_call: TRBV12-3/TRBV12-4; cdr3_length: 17; cdr3_nt: TGTGCCAGCAGTTTAGTGGGGGGACAGCCGCCCAATCAGCCCCAGCATTTT; cdr3_aa: CASSLVGGQPPNQPQHF
clone_size: -; d_call: -; j_call: TRBJ2-2; v_call: TRBV20-1; cdr3_length: 14; cdr3_nt: TGCAGTGCTAGTCGGGGGCCTAAGACCGGGGAGCTGTTTTTT; cdr3_aa: CSASRGPKTGELFF
clone_size: -; d_call: TRBD1; j_call: TRBJ2-7; v_call: TRBV28; cdr3_length: 14; cdr3_nt: TGTGCCAGCAGTTTTCTGGACAGGGGGATCGAGCAGTACTTC; cdr3_aa: CASSFLDRGIEQYF
clone_size: -; d_call: -; j_call: TRBJ1-3; v_call: TRBV30; cdr3_length: 16; cdr3_nt: TGTGCCTGGAGTGTACGGGGGCCAACCGCTGGAAACACCATATATTTT; cdr3_aa: CAWSVRGPTAGNTIYF
clone_size: -; d_call: -; j_call: TRBJ2-1; v_call: TRBV5-4; cdr3_length: 13; cdr3_nt: TGTGCCAGCAGCTTATTAAATAACAATGAGCAGTTCTTC; cdr3_aa: CASSLLNNNEQFF
clone_size: -; d_call: TRBD2; j_call: TRBJ2-3; v_call: TRBV24-1; cdr3_length: 15; cdr3_nt: TGTGCCACCGGTGACCCTCTAGCGGGAATAGATACGCAGTATTTT; cdr3_aa: CATGDPLAGIDTQYF
clone_size: many; d_call: TRBD2; j_call: TRBJ2-5; v_call: TRBV7-8; cdr3_length: 15; cdr3_nt: TGTGCCAGCAGCTTATACCGGACTAGCACAGAGACCCAGTACTTC; cdr3_aa: CASSLYRTSTETQYF